The 8 T cell receptor beta chains reported below all come from one sample, sequenced in a study of CD8+ T cells in alopecia areata. Treatment meaning: oral pan-JAK inhibitor, 5-10 mg twice daily. Sequencing used cDNA as its template, made by extracting RNA and reverse transcribing it. Measured with immunoSEQ multiplex PCR; TCRdb has only the in-frame clones, and not every one. The sample lists hundreds of thousands of clones, roughly 60% occurring once. The source material was CD4+ T cells sorted from blood, sampled at week 52, from a patient treated with tofacitinib. These receptors were collected from a human donor with alopecia areata.

The chain has TRBV7-9 and TRBJ2-7; possible D gene TRBD1, 5 bases. V was trimmed by 5 bases and J by 3 bases, leaving 11 bases between them. Germline V lookup: CDR1 SEHNR, CDR2 FQNEAQ (reference sequence). This CDR3 has 13 amino acids. The CDR3 DNA sequence: TGTGCCAGCAGCCTAGGGGCCAGCTACGAGCAGTACTTC. Translating gives CASSLGASYEQYF.

This chain joins TRBV30 and TRBJ2-3, with D tentatively TRBD2 (6 bases). Germline CDR1 reads GTSNPN; CDR2 reads SVGIG (reference sequence). The CDR3 has 13 residues. The CDR3 sequence is CGQSGTYTDTQYF. The CDR3 region has the DNA TGTGGCCAGTCAGGGACTTACACAGATACGCAGTATTTT.

This chain links TRBV30 with TRBJ2-3; D is unresolved. The V and J ends lost 3 bases and 5 bases respectively, with 6 bases between them. CDR3 length equals 11 residues. The germline V gene has CDR1 GTSNPN and CDR2 SVGIG (reference sequence). This chain's CDR3 is CAWRPKDTQYF. The CDR3 bases are TGTGCCTGGAGGCCTAAAGATACGCAGTATTTT.

The J gene is TRBJ1-2, the V gene TRBV5-6; D call uncertain. Germline loops: CDR1 SGHDT, CDR2 YYEEEE. The CDR3 has 13 residues. Trimming shortened V by 1 base and J by 7 bases, and 11 bases separated the two germline ends. As DNA, the CDR3 is TGTGCCAGCAGCTTGCGGTACCTGGCTGGCTACACCTTC. This translates into CASSLRYLAGYTF.

The rearrangement uses TRBV5-1 and TRBJ1-3; D is perhaps TRBD1 (5 bases). CDR3 length: 17 amino acids. Germline CDR1 SGHRS, CDR2 YFSETQ. V lost 0 bases to trimming and J lost 3 bases, with 16 bases between them. CDR3 region: CASSLAPMGERGNTIYF. For the CDR3, the DNA is TGCGCCAGCAGCTTGGCACCGATGGGGGAGCGTGGAAACACCATATATTTT.

The sample holds a few counts of this clone. This chain uses TRBV7-9 with TRBJ1-3, with D possibly TRBD1 on 5 matching bases. V was cut by 4 bases and J by 4 bases, with 11 bases left in between. Germline CDR1 and CDR2: SEHNR and FQNEAQ (reference sequence). The CDR3 covers 14 residues. The DNA for the CDR3 is TGTGCCAGCAGCTCGGTGGGGGACGGAAACACCATATATTTT. Its protein is CASSSVGDGNTIYF.

V is TRBV15 and J is TRBJ2-1; D remains ambiguous. V shed 6 bases and J shed 0 bases, with 9 bases lying between them. The CDR3 is 14 residues long. From germline, CDR1 is LNHNV and CDR2 YYDKDF (reference sequence). CDR3 sequence (DNA): TGTGCCACCAGTAGGATGAGCTCCTACAATGAGCAGTTCTTC. Residues: CATSRMSSYNEQFF.

This clone was seen only once. The J gene is TRBJ1-6, the V gene TRBV25-1; no clear D gene. The CDR3 covers 14 residues. Germline V CDR1 and CDR2: MGHDK, SYGVNS. Trimming took off 1 base at V and 11 bases at J, with 12 bases between the two ends. The CDR3 spells CASSEFRDSAPLHF. The DNA of the CDR3 is TGTGCCAGCAGTGAATTTCGGGATAGTGCACCCCTCCACTTT. Filled out from reference TRBV25-1 and TRBJ1-6, the complete variable domain reads EADIYQTPRYLVIGTGKKITLECSQTMGHDKMYWYQQDPGMELHLIHYSYGVNSTEKGDLSSESTVSRIRTEHFPLTLESARPSHTSQYLCASSEFRDSAPLHFGNGTRLTVT.